The 2 T cell receptor beta chains reported below all come from one sample, sequenced in a study of cytomegalovirus exposure and HLA in healthy donors. A multiplex PCR was run with 60 Vbeta primers and 13 Jbeta primers. Sequencing was performed with immunoSEQ multiplex PCR; in TCRdb, only in-frame clones are kept and a portion is missing. The sample gives around 130,000 clones, roughly 69% of which show up once; about 3.1% is in the top ten. The sample comprised PBMCs. The source of these receptors is a human donor in good health.

The genes are TRBV7-6 and TRBJ2-7, with unresolved D. Germline V gene sequence: CDR1 SGHVS, CDR2 FNYEAQ. Trimming stripped 7 bases from V and 6 bases from J, with 16 bases between. The CDR3 is made up of 13 amino acids. The DNA for the CDR3 is TGTGCCAGCACCATCTCTGTGAGCTCCGAGCAGTACTTC. As protein: CASTISVSSEQYF.

The gene calls are TRBV27 and TRBJ1-1; D ambiguous. CDR1 and CDR2 from the germline V gene are MNHEY and SMNVEV (reference sequence). The CDR3 has 13 amino acids. V was cut by 7 bases and J by 1 base, with 10 bases left in between. CDR3 DNA sequence: TGTGCCAGCAAAGAGAGGCGGAACACTGAAGCTTTCTTT. It encodes CASKERRNTEAFF.